Detailed here is one T cell receptor (beta chain). Antigen: not known. This entry is derived from a study of CD8 T cells in Susac syndrome. Study-level information: Sequenced Susac syndrome patients included more than 5 with active disease and fewer than 10 who were in remission. The Susac syndrome patients were therapy-naive, on corticosteroids, or on intravenous immunoglobulin alone at blood draw. Study results and caveats: In Susac patients, clonal expansion was not detected in CD4+ cells.

The RNA input was about 0.5 to 1 ug, and it was reverse transcribed with random hexamers. The immunoSEQ assay covered 54 Vbeta and 13 Jbeta segments for CDR3. Using its own MiXCR run on the immunoSEQ multiplex PCR reads, TCRdb lists one record per CDR3 protein. Of about 180,000 distinct CDR3 sequences in the sample, 90% to 95% were seen once. The germline CDR1 and CDR2 sequences are GTSNPN and SVGIG (reference sequence). The CDR3 loop spans 16 amino acids. Trimming left V 2 bases short and J 3 bases short, with 20 bases between. The source of this sequence is a human donor with Susac syndrome. Sequenced input: CD4+ T cells from PBMCs. This chain joins TRBV30 and TRBJ2-7; D may be TRBD1 (6 bases). Written as DNA, the CDR3 is TGTGCCTGGAGTACTTCCCTTCAGGGGTTGGTCTACGAGCAGTACTTC. Translation: CAWSTSLQGLVYEQYF.